The rows below give T cell receptor beta chains drawn from one sample of a study of radiation and T cells in renal cell carcinoma. The repertoire was sequenced with immunoSEQ multiplex PCR; TCRdb's copy has only in-frame clones and lacks some. The table has about 20,000 clones, 50% to 65% seen once. The sequences come from tumor tissue, collected from a patient whose treatment included radiotherapy and nephrectomy. Every receptor here comes from a woman aged 65 to 85 with renal cell carcinoma. CDR3s include the opening cysteine and the closing phenylalanine or tryptophan. D genes are given only for firm matches. The size field is filled for only some rows; it gives once, few, many or a size class.

CDR3nt,CDR3aa,abundance,v_gene,j_gene,len,d_gene
TGTGCCACCAGCAAAAACGGATACTATGGCTACACCTTC,CATSKNGYYGYTF,once,TRBV15,TRBJ1-2,13,NA
TGCGCCAGCAGCGACAGGGGGCTCGGAACTGAAGCTTTCTTT,CASSDRGLGTEAFF,NA,TRBV4-3,TRBJ1-1,14,TRBD1
TGCGCCAGCAGCTTGGCCCCAGCTAACAATGAGCAGTTCTTC,CASSLAPANNEQFF,NA,TRBV5-1,TRBJ2-1,14,NA
TGTGCCAGCAGCTTGGTTCCCGACGGCTCAGCTGAAGCTTTCTTT,CASSLVPDGSAEAFF,NA,TRBV5-5,TRBJ1-1,15,NA
TGTGCCAGCAGCGTAGACCAGGGTTCACACGAGCAGTACTTC,CASSVDQGSHEQYF,NA,TRBV11-3,TRBJ2-7,14,NA
TGTGCCAGTAGTATGGTCAGGGGCGATTCACCCCTCCACTTT,CASSMVRGDSPLHF,NA,TRBV19,TRBJ1-6,14,NA
TGTGCCAGCAGTACGACCGTGCCGACCCAGTACTTC,CASSTTVPTQYF,NA,TRBV28,TRBJ2-5,12,NA
TGTGCCAGCAGGACAGCGGGGGTCTTCACAGATACGCAGTATTTT,CASRTAGVFTDTQYF,NA,TRBV27,TRBJ2-3,15,TRBD2
TGTGCCACCACCCCGGACAGTCTCAATGAAAAACTGTTTTTT,CATTPDSLNEKLFF,NA,TRBV10-3,TRBJ1-4,14,NA
TGCGCCAGCACAGGACAGCTGGAAGGGGAGCTGTTTTTT,CASTGQLEGELFF,few,TRBV5-1,TRBJ2-2,13,NA
TGTGCCAGCAGCGTTCCGGGACTAGCCGGGGAGCTGTTTTTT,CASSVPGLAGELFF,NA,TRBV7-9,TRBJ2-2,14,TRBD2
TGTGCCAGCAGTTACGGGGGACGATATAGCAATCAGCCCCAGCATTTT,CASSYGGRYSNQPQHF,few,TRBV6-5,TRBJ1-5,16,NA
TGTGCCAGCAGCGGCGGGACTTATAGTTCACCCCTCCACTTT,CASSGGTYSSPLHF,few,TRBV7-9,TRBJ1-6,14,NA
TGTGCCAGCAGCACCGGACAGGGGATGTACTTC,CASSTGQGMYF,NA,TRBV7-3,TRBJ2-7,11,TRBD1
TGTGCCAGCAGCCCAGACCCAGGGGCCTATGGCTACACCTTC,CASSPDPGAYGYTF,few,TRBV11-2,TRBJ1-2,14,NA
TGTGCCAGCAGCCCCCCCCTAGGGGAGCTGTTTTTT,CASSPPLGELFF,few,TRBV7-9,TRBJ2-2,12,NA
TGTGCCAGCAGCGTAGGACCAGTTCCCTACGAGCAGTACTTC,CASSVGPVPYEQYF,few,TRBV9,TRBJ2-7,14,NA
TGTGCCAGCAGCCAAGGACTAGCGGGGGGAGGGGCGATGGATACGCAGTATTTT,CASSQGLAGGGAMDTQYF,few,TRBV4-2,TRBJ2-3,18,TRBD2
TGTGCCTGGAGGCTATTGCGGGGGGCGAACACTGAAGCTTTCTTT,CAWRLLRGANTEAFF,NA,TRBV30,TRBJ1-1,15,NA
TGTGCCAGCAGTTCGTATAATTCACCCCTCCACTTT,CASSSYNSPLHF,medium-sized,TRBV2,TRBJ1-6,12,NA
TGTGCCTGGAGGGTCACAGGGGCTACCGGGGAGCTGTTTTTT,CAWRVTGATGELFF,NA,TRBV30,TRBJ2-2,14,TRBD1
TGTGCCAGCAGTCCGACAGACTCTGGAAACACCATATATTTT,CASSPTDSGNTIYF,NA,TRBV6-1,TRBJ1-3,14,NA
TGTGCCAGCAGCTTCCCAGATACGCAGTATTTT,CASSFPDTQYF,NA,TRBV11-2,TRBJ2-3,11,NA
TGTGCCAGCAGTCCCGCCGCGGGGTCCCAAGAGACCCAGTACTTC,CASSPAAGSQETQYF,NA,TRBV6-1,TRBJ2-5,15,NA
TGTGCAAGTCGACCCCCGGGACAGGGAACCGGGGAGCTGTTTTTT,CASRPPGQGTGELFF,NA,TRBV12-2,TRBJ2-2,15,NA
TGTGCCAGTAGTATAAGGGGGACAGGGGACCTCGGTCAAGAGACCCAGTACTTC,CASSIRGTGDLGQETQYF,NA,TRBV19,TRBJ2-5,18,TRBD1
TGTGCCAGCAGTTTTCTCGGGGGATTCTATGGCTACACCTTC,CASSFLGGFYGYTF,NA,TRBV27,TRBJ1-2,14,NA
TGTGCCAGCAGTGCGAACAGGGGGCGCGGCACAGATACGCAGTATTTT,CASSANRGRGTDTQYF,NA,TRBV2,TRBJ2-3,16,TRBD1
TGTGCCAGCAGTTTATTAGGGAACTATGGCTACACCTTC,CASSLLGNYGYTF,NA,TRBV28,TRBJ1-2,13,NA
TGTGCCAGCAGTGGAGCGGGCCGGGGGGCTAATTCACCCCTCCACTTT,CASSGAGRGANSPLHF,NA,TRBV6-1,TRBJ1-6,16,NA
TGCAGCGTTACTGGGGGCTTCCAAGAGACCCAGTACTTC,CSVTGGFQETQYF,NA,TRBV29-1,TRBJ2-5,13,NA
TGTGCCAGCAGCTTGTTCCTCGGTACCGGGGAGCTGTTTTTT,CASSLFLGTGELFF,NA,TRBV5-5,TRBJ2-2,14,NA
TGTGCCAGCAGCCCGGGTGGGAACATTCAGTGCTTC,CASSPGGNIQCF,once,TRBV9,TRBJ2-4,12,NA
TGTGCCAGCAGTTCGGGATTCGGGGCGGGCTACACCTTC,CASSSGFGAGYTF,NA,TRBV6-6,TRBJ1-2,13,NA
TGTGCCAGCAGCCCTGCTGGGACTTTGCAGTTCTTC,CASSPAGTLQFF,NA,TRBV7-8,TRBJ2-1,12,NA
TGTGCCTGGAGTCAGGGACAGGGAGCCCTCGGTGAGCAGTACTTC,CAWSQGQGALGEQYF,NA,TRBV30,TRBJ2-7,15,TRBD1
TGTGCCAGCAGCCAAGCCAGGGTGGGGGAGCAGTACTTC,CASSQARVGEQYF,NA,TRBV14,TRBJ2-7,13,NA
TGTGCCAGTAGTCACCTGGGACAGGGGGATCAGCCCCAGCATTTT,CASSHLGQGDQPQHF,NA,TRBV19,TRBJ1-5,15,TRBD1
TGTGCCAGCAGCCCAGCGGAAGGGTCCAACACTGAAGCTTTCTTT,CASSPAEGSNTEAFF,few,TRBV7-9,TRBJ1-1,15,NA
TGTGCCAGTAGTATCGGGGCGGGGGGTTATACGCAGTATTTT,CASSIGAGGYTQYF,NA,TRBV19,TRBJ2-3,14,TRBD2
TGTGCCAGCAGCTTGTCCTACAGTCGAGCTTTCTTT,CASSLSYSRAFF,NA,TRBV11-2,TRBJ1-1,12,NA
TGCGCCAGCAGCCAATGGGGGGACACAGCCTACGAGCAGTACTTC,CASSQWGDTAYEQYF,NA,TRBV4-3,TRBJ2-7,15,NA
TGTGCCAGTACCACCATGCCGGCAGGAGTCTCTGGGGCCAACGTCCTGACTTTC,CASTTMPAGVSGANVLTF,NA,TRBV19,TRBJ2-6,18,NA
TGTGCCAGCAGCTTAGAGGCCAGCTCCTATGGCTACACCTTC,CASSLEASSYGYTF,once,TRBV11-2,TRBJ1-2,14,NA
TGTGCCAGCAGAGTAGCGGGGGCCGCCGCCTACGAGCAGTACTTC,CASRVAGAAAYEQYF,NA,TRBV27,TRBJ2-7,15,TRBD2
TGTGCCAGCAGCTTACAGGGGGCGTGGGGCTACACCTTC,CASSLQGAWGYTF,NA,TRBV7-2,TRBJ1-2,13,TRBD1
TGTGCCAGCAGCTTAGGGCTACAGGGGTACGAGCAGTACTTC,CASSLGLQGYEQYF,NA,TRBV13,TRBJ2-7,14,TRBD1
TGTGCCAGTATGGGGAGCGGGGCGGATACGCAGTATTTT,CASMGSGADTQYF,NA,TRBV19,TRBJ2-3,13,TRBD2
TGTGCCAGCAGCCCCCCGACAGGCATGAACACTGAAGCTTTCTTT,CASSPPTGMNTEAFF,NA,TRBV7-9,TRBJ1-1,15,NA